The clone carrying this TCR beta chain was recorded at least ten times. Its antigen is not known. The CDR3 contains 13 residues. Germline values: CDR1 SGHAT, CDR2 FQNNGV. Trimming at V came to 5 bases and at J to 6 bases, leaving 3 bases not matched to a gene. TCRdb redid the calling of the 5' RACE reads with MiXCR, one entry per CDR3 protein. The top ten clones hold roughly an eighth of a sample with some 140,000 distinct CDR3 sequences, approximately 7.3% of them seen once. The data stem from a study of CD8 T cells in ankylosing spondylitis. Study conclusions and caveats: Some of the motif variants had earlier been found in reactive arthritis patients' fluid and blood.

The chain carries TRBV11-2 and TRBJ2-1; 8 nucleotides line up with TRBD1. The sample taken for sequencing was blood, either unsorted or a sorted T cell fraction (not recorded which). This receptor was taken from a female donor with ankylosing spondylitis or in good health (not recorded which). The CDR3 spells CASSLDRANEQFF. In nucleotides, the CDR3 is TGTGCCAGCAGCCTGGACAGGGCCAATGAGCAGTTCTTC.